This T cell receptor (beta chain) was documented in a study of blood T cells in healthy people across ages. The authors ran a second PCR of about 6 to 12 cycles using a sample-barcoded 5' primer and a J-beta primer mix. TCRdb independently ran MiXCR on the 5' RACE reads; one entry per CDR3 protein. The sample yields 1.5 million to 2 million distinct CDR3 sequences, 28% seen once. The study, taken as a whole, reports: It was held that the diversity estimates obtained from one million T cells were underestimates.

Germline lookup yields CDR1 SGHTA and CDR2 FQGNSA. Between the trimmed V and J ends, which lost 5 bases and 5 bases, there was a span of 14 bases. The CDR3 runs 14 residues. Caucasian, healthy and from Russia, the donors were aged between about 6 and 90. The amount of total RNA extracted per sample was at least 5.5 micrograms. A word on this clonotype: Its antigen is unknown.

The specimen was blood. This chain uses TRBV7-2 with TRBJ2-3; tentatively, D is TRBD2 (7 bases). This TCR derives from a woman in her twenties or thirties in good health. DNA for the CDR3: TGTGCCAGCAGCCCCCGGGGGGCTATAGATACGCAGTATTTT. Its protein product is CASSPRGAIDTQYF.